This T cell receptor beta chain was captured by sequencing in a study of spatial heterogeneity in lung cancer. This clonotype was seen many times. The target antigen is unknown. There are 15 residues in the CDR3. Germline CDR1 is SGHRS and CDR2 is YFSETQ. V was pared by 1 base and J by 7 bases, with 7 bases of the junction left unmatched. Broader study findings: How many expanded intratumoral alpha and beta TCRs were present tracked the tumor mutation count, which was a count of nonsynonymous mutations.

Time point indicated: sample taken at primary tumor resection. TCRdb independently ran MiXCR on the 5' RACE reads; one entry per CDR3 protein. The sample consists of about 18,000 distinct CDR3 sequences, 7% to 8% of them appearing once. The rearrangement joins TRBV5-1 to TRBJ2-1; 8 bases fit TRBD2. The source was lung tumor tissue, collected at surgery. This receptor was identified in a female donor with early-stage non-small cell lung cancer. CDR3 loop: CASSLQPGLVNEQFF. CDR3 bases: TGCGCCAGCAGCTTGCAACCGGGACTAGTGAATGAGCAGTTCTTC.